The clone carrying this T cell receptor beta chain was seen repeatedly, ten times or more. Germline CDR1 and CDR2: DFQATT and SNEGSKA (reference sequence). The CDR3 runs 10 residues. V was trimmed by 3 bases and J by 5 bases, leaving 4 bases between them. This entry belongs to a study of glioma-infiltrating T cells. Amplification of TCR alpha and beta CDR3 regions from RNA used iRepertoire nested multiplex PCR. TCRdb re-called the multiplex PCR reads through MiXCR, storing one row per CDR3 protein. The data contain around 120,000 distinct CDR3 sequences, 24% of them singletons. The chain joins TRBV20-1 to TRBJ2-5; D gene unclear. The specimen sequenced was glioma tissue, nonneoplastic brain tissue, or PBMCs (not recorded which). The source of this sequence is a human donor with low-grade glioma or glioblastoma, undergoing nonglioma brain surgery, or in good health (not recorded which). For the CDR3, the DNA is TGCAGTGCTAGGAGGGAGACCCAGTACTTC. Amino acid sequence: CSARRETQYF.